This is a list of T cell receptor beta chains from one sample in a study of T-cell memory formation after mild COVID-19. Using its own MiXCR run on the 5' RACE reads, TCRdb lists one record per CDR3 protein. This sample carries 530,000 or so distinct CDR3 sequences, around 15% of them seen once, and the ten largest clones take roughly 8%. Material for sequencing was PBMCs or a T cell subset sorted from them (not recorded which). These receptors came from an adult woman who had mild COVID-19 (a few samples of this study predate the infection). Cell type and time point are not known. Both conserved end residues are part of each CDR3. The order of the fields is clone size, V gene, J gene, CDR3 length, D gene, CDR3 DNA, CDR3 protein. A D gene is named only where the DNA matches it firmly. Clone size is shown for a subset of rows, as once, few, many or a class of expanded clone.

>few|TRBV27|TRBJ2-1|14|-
TGTGCCAGCAGTTTAGGCGCCCTCTACAATGAGCAGTTCTTC
CASSLGALYNEQFF
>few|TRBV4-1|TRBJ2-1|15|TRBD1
TGCGCCAGCAGCCATCCTGGACAGGAATGGAATGAGCAGTTCTTC
CASSHPGQEWNEQFF
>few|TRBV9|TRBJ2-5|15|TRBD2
TGTGCCAGCAGCGTCAAGCCTAGCGGCCAAGAGACCCAGTACTTC
CASSVKPSGQETQYF
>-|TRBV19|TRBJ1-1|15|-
TGTGCCAGTAGTATGGATGGGCGGGTGAACACTGAAGCTTTCTTT
CASSMDGRVNTEAFF
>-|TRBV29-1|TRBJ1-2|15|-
TGCAGCGCCGCGGGACTCCTTCCCACTAACTATGGCTACACCTTC
CSAAGLLPTNYGYTF
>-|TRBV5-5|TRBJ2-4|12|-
TGTGCCAGCAGCCGCCCCGACGCATTGGAGTACTTC
CASSRPDALEYF
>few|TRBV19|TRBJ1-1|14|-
TGTGCCAGTAGTCCCTTTCGGGGGGACACTGAAGCTTTCTTT
CASSPFRGDTEAFF
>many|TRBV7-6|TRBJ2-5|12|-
TGTGCCAGCAGTTTTTCGTCGGAGACCCAGTACTTC
CASSFSSETQYF
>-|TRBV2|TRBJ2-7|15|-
TGTGCCAGCAGGCCCAGGAGGGGGACGACCTACGAGCAGTACTTC
CASRPRRGTTYEQYF
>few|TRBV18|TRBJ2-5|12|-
TGTGCCAGCTCACGCTCTTCAGAGACCCAGTACTTC
CASSRSSETQYF
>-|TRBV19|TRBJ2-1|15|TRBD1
TGTGCCAGTAGTATCGCCGGGACAGGGAAACGTGAGCAGTTCTTC
CASSIAGTGKREQFF
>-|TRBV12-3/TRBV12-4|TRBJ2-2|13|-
TGTGCCACCTCGGGGGGCGGGACCGGGGAGCTGTTTTTT
CATSGGGTGELFF
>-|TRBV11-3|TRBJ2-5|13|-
TGTGCCAGCAGCGATGGGTCTGGGAAGACCCAGTACTTC
CASSDGSGKTQYF
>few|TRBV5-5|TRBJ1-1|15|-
TGTGCCAGCAGCTTGGAGGGACGGTTGAACACTGAAGCTTTCTTT
CASSLEGRLNTEAFF
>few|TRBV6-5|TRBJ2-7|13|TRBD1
TGTGCCAGCAGTCCCCCGGGACAGATGATTCAGTACTTC
CASSPPGQMIQYF
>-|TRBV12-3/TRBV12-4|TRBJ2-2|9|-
TGTGCCAGCCCCGGGGAGCTGTTTTTT
CASPGELFF
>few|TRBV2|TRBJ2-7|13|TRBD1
TGTGCCAGCAGACGGGACAGGTCGTACGAGCAGTACTTC
CASRRDRSYEQYF
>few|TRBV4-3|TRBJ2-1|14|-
TGCGCCAGCAGCCAACAGGCCACATACAATGAGCAGTTCTTC
CASSQQATYNEQFF
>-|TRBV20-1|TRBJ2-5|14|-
TGCAGTGCTAGGGACTTCCAGGGAGGAGAGACCCAGTACTTC
CSARDFQGGETQYF
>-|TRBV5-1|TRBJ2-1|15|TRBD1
TGCGCCAGCAGCTGGAGGGGGACAGGGGACAATGAGCAGTTCTTC
CASSWRGTGDNEQFF
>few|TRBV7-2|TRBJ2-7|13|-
TGTGCCAGCAGCTCTGGCCCCCTCGGCGAGCAGTACTTC
CASSSGPLGEQYF
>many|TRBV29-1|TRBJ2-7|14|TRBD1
TGCAGCACAAGAGACCGGGACAGAACCTACGAGCAGTACTTC
CSTRDRDRTYEQYF
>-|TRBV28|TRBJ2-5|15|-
TGTGCCAGCACCCGGGCCGGGCGAAGCGAAGAGACCCAGTACTTC
CASTRAGRSEETQYF
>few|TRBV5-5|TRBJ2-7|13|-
TGTGCCAGCAGCTTGGTGTTAGCAGGCGAGCAGTACTTC
CASSLVLAGEQYF
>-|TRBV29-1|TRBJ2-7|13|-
TGCAGCGTTGGGCAGACCACCTCCTACGAGCAGTACTTC
CSVGQTTSYEQYF
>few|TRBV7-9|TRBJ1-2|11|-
TGTGCCAGCAGCCTTCGACATGGCTACACCTTC
CASSLRHGYTF
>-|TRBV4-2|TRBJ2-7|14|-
TGTGCCAGCAGCCAAGAGGGACCGTCCTACGAGCAGTACTTC
CASSQEGPSYEQYF
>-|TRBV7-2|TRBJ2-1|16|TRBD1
TGTGCCAGCACCCTCCTAGGGACAGGGGGGAATAATGAGCAGTTCTTC
CASTLLGTGGNNEQFF
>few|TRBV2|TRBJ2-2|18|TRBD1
TGTGCCAGCAGTGACCGTTGGGGACAGGGGAAGAGGACCGGGGAGCTGTTTTTT
CASSDRWGQGKRTGELFF
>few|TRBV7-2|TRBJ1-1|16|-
TGTGCCAGCAGCTTAGGCCTGGACACCTTCAACACTGAAGCTTTCTTT
CASSLGLDTFNTEAFF
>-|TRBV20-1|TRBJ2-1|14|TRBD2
TGCAGTGCTAGTTTACTAGCGGGAGGGGGTGAGCAGTTCTTC
CSASLLAGGGEQFF
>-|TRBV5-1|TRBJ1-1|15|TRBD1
TGCGCCAGCAGCCGACTCACAGGGGTCGGCACTGAAGCTTTCTTT
CASSRLTGVGTEAFF
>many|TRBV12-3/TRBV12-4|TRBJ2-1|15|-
TGTGCCAGCAGTTTAGATAGTCCCTACTACAATGAGCAGTTCTTC
CASSLDSPYYNEQFF
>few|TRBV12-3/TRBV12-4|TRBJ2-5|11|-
TGTGCCAGCAGGGCTTCGGGGACCCAGTACTTC
CASRASGTQYF
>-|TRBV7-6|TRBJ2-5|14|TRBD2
TGTGCCAGCAGCCAGACTAGCAGAGAAGAGACCCAGTACTTC
CASSQTSREETQYF
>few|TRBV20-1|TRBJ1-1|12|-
TGCAGTGCTGTGACAGGAAACACTGAAGCTTTCTTT
CSAVTGNTEAFF
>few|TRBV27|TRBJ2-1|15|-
TGTGCCAGCAGGGCCTACCCTAGCTCCTACAATGAGCAGTTCTTC
CASRAYPSSYNEQFF
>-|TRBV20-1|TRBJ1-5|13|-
TGCAGTGCTACCCCGGACAGTAATCAGCCCCAGCATTTT
CSATPDSNQPQHF
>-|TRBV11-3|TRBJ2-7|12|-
TGTGCCAGCAGCGGGGCGGCCTACGAGCAGTACTTC
CASSGAAYEQYF
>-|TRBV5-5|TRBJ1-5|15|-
TGTGCCAGCAGCCAGGACGGGACACAAAATCAGCCCCAGCATTTT
CASSQDGTQNQPQHF
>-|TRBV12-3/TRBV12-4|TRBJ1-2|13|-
TGTGCCAGCAGCCCACGGAACATCTATGGCTACACCTTC
CASSPRNIYGYTF
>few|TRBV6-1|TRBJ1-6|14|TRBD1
TGTGCCAGCAACAGACAGGGAGGGAATTCACCCCTCCACTTT
CASNRQGGNSPLHF
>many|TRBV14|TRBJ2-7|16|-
TGTGCCAGCAGCCAAGGATTGCTAGCCGGTCCCTACGAGCAGTACTTC
CASSQGLLAGPYEQYF
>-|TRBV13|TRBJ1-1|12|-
TGTGCCAGCAGCTATCATAACACTGAAGCTTTCTTT
CASSYHNTEAFF
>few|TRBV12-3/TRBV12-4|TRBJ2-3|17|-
TGTGCCAGCAGCCCTCCCGGGACTGATGTTCGCACAGATACGCAGTATTTT
CASSPPGTDVRTDTQYF
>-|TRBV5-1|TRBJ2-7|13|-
TGCGCCAGCAGCTTGGAAGGTTCTCGGGCGCCGTACTTC
CASSLEGSRAPYF
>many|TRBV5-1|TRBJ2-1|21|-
TGCGCCAGCAGCTTGGCTGGGGCTTCGGGGTGGGGCGGTACTTACAACAATGAGCAGTTCTTC
CASSLAGASGWGGTYNNEQFF
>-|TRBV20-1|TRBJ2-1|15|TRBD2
TGCAGTGTTACTAGCGGGATGTGGGTACACAATGAGCAGTTCTTC
CSVTSGMWVHNEQFF
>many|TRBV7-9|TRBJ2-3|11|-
TGTGCCAGCAGTCCGTTAGCGGAGCAGTATTTT
CASSPLAEQYF
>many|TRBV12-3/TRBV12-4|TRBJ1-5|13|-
TGTGCCAGCAGTTTTAAGAGTGGCCAGCCCCAGCATTTT
CASSFKSGQPQHF
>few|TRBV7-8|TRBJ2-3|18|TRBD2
TGTGCCAGCAGCCCCGGGGAGGCTAGCGGGAGGGCCACAGATACGCAGTATTTT
CASSPGEASGRATDTQYF